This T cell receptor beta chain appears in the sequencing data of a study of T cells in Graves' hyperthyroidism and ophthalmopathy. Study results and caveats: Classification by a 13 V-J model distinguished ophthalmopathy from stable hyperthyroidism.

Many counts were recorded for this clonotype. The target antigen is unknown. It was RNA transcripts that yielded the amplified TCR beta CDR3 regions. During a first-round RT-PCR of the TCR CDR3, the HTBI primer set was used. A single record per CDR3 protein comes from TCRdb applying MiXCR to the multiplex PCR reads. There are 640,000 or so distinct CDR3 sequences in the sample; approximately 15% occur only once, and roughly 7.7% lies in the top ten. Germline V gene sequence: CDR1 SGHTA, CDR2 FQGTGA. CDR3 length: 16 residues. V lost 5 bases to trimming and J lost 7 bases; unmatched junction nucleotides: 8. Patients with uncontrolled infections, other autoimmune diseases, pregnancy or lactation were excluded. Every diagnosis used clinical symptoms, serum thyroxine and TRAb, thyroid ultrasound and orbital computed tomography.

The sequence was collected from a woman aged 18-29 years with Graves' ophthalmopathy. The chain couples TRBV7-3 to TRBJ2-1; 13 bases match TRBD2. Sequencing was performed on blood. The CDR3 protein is CASSPTGTSGKNEQFF. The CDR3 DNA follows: TGTGCCAGCAGCCCAACCGGGACTAGCGGGAAAAATGAGCAGTTCTTC. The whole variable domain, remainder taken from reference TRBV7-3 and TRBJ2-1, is GAGVSQTPSNKVTEKGKYVELRCDPISGHTALYWYRQSLGQGPEFLIYFQGTGAADDSGLPNDRFFAVRPEGSVSTLKIQRTERGDSAVYLCASSPTGTSGKNEQFFGPGTRLTVL.